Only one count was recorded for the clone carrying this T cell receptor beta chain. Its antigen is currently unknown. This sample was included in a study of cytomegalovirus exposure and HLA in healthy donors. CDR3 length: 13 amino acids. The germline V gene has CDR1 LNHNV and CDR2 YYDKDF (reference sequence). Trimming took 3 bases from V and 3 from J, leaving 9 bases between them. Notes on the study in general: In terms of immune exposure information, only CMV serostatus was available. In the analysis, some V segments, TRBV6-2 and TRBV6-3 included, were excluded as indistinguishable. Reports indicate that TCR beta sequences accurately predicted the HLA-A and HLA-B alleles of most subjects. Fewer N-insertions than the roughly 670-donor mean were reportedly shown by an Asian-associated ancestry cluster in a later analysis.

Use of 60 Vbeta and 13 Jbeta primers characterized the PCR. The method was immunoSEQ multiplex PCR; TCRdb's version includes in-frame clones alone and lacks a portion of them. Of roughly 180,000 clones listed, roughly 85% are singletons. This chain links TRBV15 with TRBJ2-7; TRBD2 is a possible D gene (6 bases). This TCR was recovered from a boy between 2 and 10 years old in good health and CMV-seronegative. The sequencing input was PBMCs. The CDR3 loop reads CATSSGGLYEQYF. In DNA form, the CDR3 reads TGTGCCACCAGCAGCGGGGGACTCTACGAGCAGTACTTC.